Listed here are 28 T cell receptor beta chains from one sample, sequenced in a study of blood T cell repertoires in COVID-19 (dated by TCRdb to 2020 to 2022). The library was made by the immunoSEQ multiplex PCR assay. Not all clones reach the TCRdb copy of this immuneACCESS table, which keeps in-frame sequences only. Checked studies attribute under half of the gap to unresolved V genes and leave the rest unexplained. Here the sample has 150,000 to 200,000 clones; more than 80% occur a single time. Roughly 10% of the sample lies in the top ten. The sequenced material came from peripheral blood. All receptors come from a human donor in a cohort sampled during active COVID-19.

V and J are TRBV4-1 and TRBJ1-6; 7 bases map to TRBD1. Trimming cost V 3 bases and J 4 bases; bases outside gene matches: 6. From germline, CDR1 is MGHRA and CDR2 YSYEKL. CDR3 size: 16 residues. This chain's CDR3 is CASSQLGTEYNSPLHF. DNA for the CDR3: TGCGCCAGCAGCCAGCTCGGGACAGAGTATAATTCACCCCTCCACTTT.

For this clone: A read error may account for a junction end that differs from germline. The chain combines TRBV11-2 with TRBJ1-4, with TRBD1 matching over 8 bases. Germline V gene sequence: CDR1 SGHAT, CDR2 FQNNGV. The CDR3 sequence is 14 residues long. The CDR3 here is CASSVDRGREKLFF. The CDR3 DNA reads as TGTGCCAGCAGCGTAGACAGGGGCAGGGAAAAACTGTTTTTT.

V gene TRBV13 combines with J gene TRBJ2-7, with a weak D call TRBD2 (5 bases). Germline CDR1 and CDR2: PRHDT and FYEKMQ (reference sequence). The CDR3 runs to 14 residues. Between the trimmed V and J ends, which lost 3 bases and 6 bases, there was a span of 15 bases. CDR3 in amino acids: CASSFRELLGEQYF. In DNA, the CDR3 is TGTGCCAGCAGCTTCCGAGAGTTACTAGGCGAGCAGTACTTC.

The V gene is TRBV3-1 (or the pseudogene TRBV3-2), the J gene TRBJ2-3; 8 nucleotides align to TRBD1. CDR1 and CDR2 (germline): LGHDT, YNNKEL (reference sequence). This CDR3 spans 15 amino acids. V shed 2 bases, J shed 3 bases, and the junction held 4 bases outside the gene matches. CDR3 in amino acids: CASSQQGAWTDTQYF. The CDR3 DNA follows: TGTGCCAGCAGCCAACAGGGGGCGTGGACAGATACGCAGTATTTT.

This sequence joins TRBV9 and TRBJ2-1; D unresolved. Per the germline V gene, CDR1 is SGDLS and CDR2 is YYNGEE. The CDR3 runs to 15 residues. V dropped 0 bases and J dropped 8 bases, with 15 bases sitting between them. Written as DNA, the CDR3 is TGTGCCAGCAGCGTAGAGGCGCCGGCCCGGGATGAGCAGTTCTTC. Translated: CASSVEAPARDEQFF.

The rearrangement uses TRBV10-3 and TRBJ1-2, with D possibly TRBD1 on 5 matching bases. This CDR3 region has 14 residues. V gave up 6 bases and J gave up 4 bases, with 15 bases separating them. The germline V gene has CDR1 ENHRY and CDR2 SYGVKD. This CDR3 reads CAIRSIQAIYGYTF. In DNA, the CDR3 is TGTGCCATCAGAAGCATACAGGCTATCTATGGCTACACCTTC.

The J gene is TRBJ2-1, the V gene TRBV7-9, with D tentatively TRBD1 (5 bases). The CDR3 has 12 amino acids. Trimming removed 5 bases from V and 11 bases from J, with 13 bases in between. Germline V CDR1 and CDR2: SEHNR, FQNEAQ (reference sequence). CDR3 loop: CASSADSSQQFF. CDR3 nucleotide sequence: TGTGCCAGCAGCGCCGACAGCTCCCAGCAGTTCTTC.

V gene TRBV10-1 combines with J gene TRBJ2-1; D not resolved. The V end lost 4 bases, the J end lost 5 bases, and 12 bases lay between the germline ends. Germline V CDR1 and CDR2: WNHNN, SYGVQD (reference sequence). The CDR3 contains 14 residues. The CDR3, as DNA: TGCGCCAGCAGTGCCGCATACGCAGACAATGAGCAGTTCTTC. This sequence encodes CASSAAYADNEQFF.

The chain combines TRBV30 with TRBJ1-2; D unclear. The CDR3 extends over 15 amino acids. Trimming stripped 5 bases from V and 0 bases from J, with 16 bases between. Germline assignment: CDR1 GTSNPN and CDR2 SVGIG (reference sequence). In DNA, the CDR3 is TGTGCCTGGTGGGCCCGTCGCGGGGCTAACTATGGCTACACCTTC. This codes for CAWWARRGANYGYTF.

The rearrangement joins TRBV28 to TRBJ1-2; D is possibly TRBD1 (5 bases). V lost 9 bases to trimming and J lost 3 bases, with 23 bases between them. There are 16 residues in the CDR3. Germline V lookup: CDR1 MDHEN, CDR2 SYDVKM. This CDR3 reads CASGAPKKGSHYGYTF. The CDR3 region has the DNA TGTGCCAGTGGGGCCCCGAAAAAGGGCAGCCACTATGGCTACACCTTC.

V usage is TRBV19 and J usage is TRBJ2-7, with D hard to call. Trimming stripped 5 bases from V and 3 bases from J, with 17 bases between. Germline V gene data show CDR1 as LNHDA and CDR2 as SQIVND (reference sequence). The length of the CDR3 is 15 residues. The CDR3 protein is CASSFGPQSLYEQYF. CDR3 sequence (DNA): TGTGCCAGTAGTTTCGGTCCTCAATCTCTCTACGAGCAGTACTTC.

The chain has TRBV15 and TRBJ1-6; 8 bases are shared with TRBD1. J gave up 7 bases and V 0 bases, and 5 bases lay outside the gene matches. In germline, CDR1 is LNHNV, CDR2 YYDKDF (reference sequence). The CDR3 is made up of 16 amino acids. In nucleotides, the CDR3 is TGTGCCACCAGCAGAGAGCCCGGACAGGGCAATTCACCCCTCCACTTT. This sequence encodes CATSREPGQGNSPLHF.

The chain employs TRBV7-8 and TRBJ1-1; 9 bases match TRBD1. Germline assignment: CDR1 SGHVS and CDR2 FQNEAQ. J gave up 0 bases and V 5 bases, and 10 bases lay outside the gene matches. CDR3 size: 17 residues. CDR3: CASSPTGGVYLNTEAFF. In DNA form, the CDR3 reads TGTGCCAGCAGCCCAACAGGGGGCGTCTATCTGAACACTGAAGCTTTCTTT.

The chain uses TRBV2 and TRBJ2-1, with D possibly TRBD2 on 6 matching bases. V lost 7 bases and J lost 2, with 15 bases in between. The CDR3 totals 15 residues. Looked up from germline, CDR1 is SNHLY and CDR2 is FYNNEI. CDR3 sequence: CASKLPGSPYNEQFF. Written as DNA, the CDR3 is TGTGCCAGCAAACTCCCCGGGAGCCCCTACAATGAGCAGTTCTTC.

This sequence joins TRBV20-1 and TRBJ2-5; 7 bases match TRBD2. With V trimmed by 6 bases and J by 5 bases, 12 bases remained unmatched. Germline CDR1 and CDR2: DFQATT and SNEGSKA (reference sequence). This CDR3 has 14 residues. CDR3 bases: TGCAGTGCCAGTCAGCGGGGAGGGCGGGAGACCCAGTACTTC. The encoded protein is CSASQRGGRETQYF.

This clone has only a few counts. The DNA of the CDR3 is TGTGCCAGCTCACCAGGGCACTCCCGGGGGACCGGGGAGCTGTTTTTT. Translated, it gives CASSPGHSRGTGELFF. This rearrangement joins TRBV18 to TRBJ2-2; D is perhaps TRBD2 (6 bases). Germline V CDR1 and CDR2: KGHSH, LQKENI. CDR3 length: 16 residues. V lost 2 bases and J lost 5, with 15 bases in between.

This clone was observed a few times. The chain links TRBV27 to TRBJ1-4; 7 bases are a match to TRBD1. The ends lost 3 bases at V and 8 bases at J; junction bases unmatched: 9. The CDR3 is 15 amino acids. The germline V gene has CDR1 MNHEY and CDR2 SMNVEV (reference sequence). CDR3 nucleotide sequence: TGTGCCAGCAGTTTTTTTGAGGGGGCGCGGGAAAAACTGTTTTTT. It specifies CASSFFEGAREKLFF.

The chain is built from TRBV6-1 and TRBJ1-2; 11 bases fit TRBD1. The CDR3 sequence is 15 residues long. J was trimmed by 3 bases and V by 2 bases; bases with no gene match: 2. CDR1 is MNHNS and CDR2 is SASEGT in the germline V gene. For the CDR3, the DNA is TGTGCCAGCAGTGAATGGGGACAGGGGGACTATGGCTACACCTTC. This codes for CASSEWGQGDYGYTF.

V is TRBV15 and J is TRBJ1-3; 10 bases are shared with TRBD1. Trimming cost V 5 bases and J 4 bases; bases outside gene matches: 8. In germline, CDR1 is LNHNV, CDR2 YYDKDF (reference sequence). The CDR3 covers 16 residues. The CDR3: CATSGDRGLAGNTIYF. For the CDR3, the DNA is TGTGCCACCAGCGGCGACAGGGGGCTTGCCGGAAACACCATATATTTT.

The CDR3 here is CASSLGLAGDSNEQFF. As DNA, the CDR3 is TGCGCCAGCAGCTTAGGACTAGCGGGGGATTCCAATGAGCAGTTCTTC. This rearrangement joins TRBV5-1 to TRBJ2-1; 13 bases are shared with TRBD2. V dropped 2 bases and J dropped 6; count of bases not matched to a gene: 5. The CDR3 runs 16 residues. Germline assignment: CDR1 SGHRS and CDR2 YFSETQ.

V usage is TRBV10-3 and J usage is TRBJ1-3; D gene ambiguous. The CDR3 has 13 amino acids. The V end lost 11 bases, the J end lost 0 bases, and 11 bases lay between the germline ends. Germline V gene lookup returns CDR1 ENHRY and CDR2 SYGVKD. CDR3 amino acids: CAVLESSGNTIYF. In DNA, the CDR3 is TGTGCCGTCCTCGAGAGCTCTGGAAACACCATATATTTT.

V and J are TRBV2 and TRBJ1-1; D is undetermined. V was shortened by 1 base and J by 6 bases, with 9 bases between the two germline ends. Looked up from germline, CDR1 is SNHLY and CDR2 is FYNNEI. The CDR3 length is 13 residues. The CDR3 DNA follows: TGTGCCAGCAGTGAAGGAGAACGGTCTGAAGCTTTCTTT. Its protein product is CASSEGERSEAFF. Supplemented by reference TRBV2 and TRBJ1-1, the full variable domain reads EPEVTQTPSHQVTQMGQEVILRCVPISNHLYFYWYRQILGQKVEFLVSFYNNEISEKSEIFDDQFSVERPDGSNFTLKIRSTKLEDSAMYFCASSEGERSEAFFGQGTRLTVV.

This clone appeared a single time. The chain has TRBV9 and TRBJ2-3; D unclear. Trimming left V 3 bases short and J 1 base short, with 6 bases between. The germline V gene encodes CDR1 SGDLS and CDR2 YYNGEE. The length of the CDR3 is 13 residues. For the CDR3, the DNA is TGTGCCAGCAGCGCCTCAGGCACAGATACGCAGTATTTT. It specifies CASSASGTDTQYF.

The genes are TRBV19 and TRBJ2-6; D unclear. Germline assignment: CDR1 LNHDA and CDR2 SQIVND (reference sequence). The CDR3 runs 17 residues. V gave up 2 bases and J gave up 0 bases, with 11 bases separating them. The CDR3 DNA reads TGTGCCAGTAGTATATTCCAATCGAGCTCTGGGGCCAACGTCCTGACTTTC. It is translated as CASSIFQSSSGANVLTF.

The gene calls are TRBV14 and TRBJ2-2, with D hard to call. With 10 bases removed from V and 3 bases from J, the gap between germline ends came to 6 bases. CDR3 length: 11 residues. Germline CDR1 SGHDN, CDR2 FVKESK. The CDR3 DNA follows: TGTGCCATCGGTTACACCGGGGAGCTGTTTTTT. Translated: CAIGYTGELFF.

CDR3 DNA sequence: TGTGCCAGCAGCGTCGGGAAATTGGGCCATGGCTACACCTTC. Its protein product is CASSVGKLGHGYTF. The chain is built from TRBV27 and TRBJ1-2; D remains unclear. Trimming took off 6 bases at V and 6 bases at J, with 17 bases between the two ends. CDR1 is MNHEY and CDR2 is SMNVEV in the germline V gene (reference sequence). This CDR3 is built from 14 residues.

V and J are TRBV13 and TRBJ2-1; 8 bases map to TRBD2. The CDR3 spans 16 residues. The germline V gene encodes CDR1 PRHDT and CDR2 FYEKMQ (reference sequence). V trimming: 4 bases; J trimming: 6 bases; junction bases outside the gene matches: 11. The CDR3 DNA sequence: TGTGCCAGCAGCTGGGAGGCTAGCGGGTTCACCAATGAGCAGTTCTTC. Protein sequence: CASSWEASGFTNEQFF.

V and J are TRBV29-1 and TRBJ2-5; TRBD1 might be the D (5 bases). CDR3 size: 13 residues. From germline, CDR1 is SQVTM and CDR2 ANQGSEA. Trimming cost V 4 bases and J 7 bases, with 16 bases left between them. CDR3 protein: CSVVSRGSRTQYF. CDR3 nucleotides: TGCAGCGTTGTTTCTAGGGGATCGCGGACCCAGTACTTC.